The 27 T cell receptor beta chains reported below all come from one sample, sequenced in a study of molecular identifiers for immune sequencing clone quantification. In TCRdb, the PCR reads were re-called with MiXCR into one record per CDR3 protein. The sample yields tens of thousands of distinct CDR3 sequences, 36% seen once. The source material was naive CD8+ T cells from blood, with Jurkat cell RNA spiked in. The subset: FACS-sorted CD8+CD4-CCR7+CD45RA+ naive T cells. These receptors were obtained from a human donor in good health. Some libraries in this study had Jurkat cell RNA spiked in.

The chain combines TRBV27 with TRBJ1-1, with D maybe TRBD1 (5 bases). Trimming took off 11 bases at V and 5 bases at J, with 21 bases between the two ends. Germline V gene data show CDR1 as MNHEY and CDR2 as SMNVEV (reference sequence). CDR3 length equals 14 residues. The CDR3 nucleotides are TGTGCCGGCAACCGGGGGTCGGGTCCGACTGAAGCTTTCTTT. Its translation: CAGNRGSGPTEAFF.

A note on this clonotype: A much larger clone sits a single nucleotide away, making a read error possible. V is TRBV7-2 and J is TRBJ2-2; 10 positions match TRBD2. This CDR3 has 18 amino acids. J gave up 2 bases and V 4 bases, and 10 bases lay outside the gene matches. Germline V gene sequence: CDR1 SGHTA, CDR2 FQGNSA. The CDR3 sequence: CTSSYEVLAGANTGELFF. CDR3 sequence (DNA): TGTACCAGCAGCTACGAGGTCCTAGCGGGAGCTAACACCGGGGAGCTGTTTTTT.

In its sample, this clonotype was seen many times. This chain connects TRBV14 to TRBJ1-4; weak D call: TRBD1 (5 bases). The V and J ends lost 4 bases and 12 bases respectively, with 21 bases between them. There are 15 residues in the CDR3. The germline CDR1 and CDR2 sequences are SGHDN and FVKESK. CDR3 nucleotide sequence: TGTGCCAGCAGCCTTACCGGGACGTTGACTGGGGAACTGTTTTTT. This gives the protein CASSLTGTLTGELFF.

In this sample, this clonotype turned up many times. In DNA form, the CDR3 reads TGTGCCAGCAGTCCGATCACAGATACGCAGTATTTT. Amino acids: CASSPITDTQYF. The gene calls are TRBV28 and TRBJ2-3; D remains unclear. Trimming shortened V by 5 bases and J by 2 bases, and 5 bases separated the two germline ends. Germline V gene data show CDR1 as MDHEN and CDR2 as SYDVKM. The CDR3 length is 12 residues.

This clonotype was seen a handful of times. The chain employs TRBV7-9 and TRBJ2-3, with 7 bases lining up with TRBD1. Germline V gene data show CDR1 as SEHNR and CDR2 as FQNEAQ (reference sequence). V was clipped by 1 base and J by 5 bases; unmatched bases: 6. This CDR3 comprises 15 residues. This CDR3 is CASSLGQGVIDTQYF. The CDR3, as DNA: TGTGCCAGCAGCTTAGGACAGGGTGTCATAGATACGCAGTATTTT.

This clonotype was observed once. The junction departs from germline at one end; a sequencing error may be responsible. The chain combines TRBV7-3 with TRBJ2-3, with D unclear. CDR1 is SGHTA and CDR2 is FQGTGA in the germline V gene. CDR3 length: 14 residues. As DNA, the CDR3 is TGTGCCAGCAGCTTAGGGCAGAGCACAGATACGCTGTATTTT. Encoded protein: CASSLGQSTDTLYF.

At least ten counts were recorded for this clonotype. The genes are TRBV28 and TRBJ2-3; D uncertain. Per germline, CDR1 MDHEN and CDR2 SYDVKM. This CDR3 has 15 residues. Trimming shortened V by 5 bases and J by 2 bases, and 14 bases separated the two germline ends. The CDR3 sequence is CASSNTERSTDTQYF. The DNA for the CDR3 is TGTGCCAGCAGTAATACTGAACGGTCCACAGATACGCAGTATTTT.

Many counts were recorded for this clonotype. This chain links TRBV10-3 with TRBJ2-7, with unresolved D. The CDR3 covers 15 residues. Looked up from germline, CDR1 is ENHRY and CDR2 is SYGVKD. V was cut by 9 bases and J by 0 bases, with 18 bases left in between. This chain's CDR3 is CAITRDRGSSYEQYF. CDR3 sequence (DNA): TGTGCCATAACCCGAGACCGCGGCAGCTCCTACGAGCAGTACTTC.

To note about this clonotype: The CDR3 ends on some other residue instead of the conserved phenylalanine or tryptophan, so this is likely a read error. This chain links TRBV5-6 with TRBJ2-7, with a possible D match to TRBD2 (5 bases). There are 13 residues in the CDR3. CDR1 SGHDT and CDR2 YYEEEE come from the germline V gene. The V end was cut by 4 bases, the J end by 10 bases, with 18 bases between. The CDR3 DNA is TGTGCCAGCAGCCCCGGTGACCCCGGAGGTCAGTACTCC. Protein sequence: CASSPGDPGGQYS.

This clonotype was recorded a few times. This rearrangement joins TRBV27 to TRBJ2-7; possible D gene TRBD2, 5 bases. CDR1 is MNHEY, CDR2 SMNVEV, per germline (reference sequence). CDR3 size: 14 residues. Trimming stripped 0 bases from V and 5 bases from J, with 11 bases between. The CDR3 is CASSLSRAVDEQYF. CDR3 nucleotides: TGTGCCAGCAGTTTATCGAGGGCGGTTGACGAGCAGTACTTC.

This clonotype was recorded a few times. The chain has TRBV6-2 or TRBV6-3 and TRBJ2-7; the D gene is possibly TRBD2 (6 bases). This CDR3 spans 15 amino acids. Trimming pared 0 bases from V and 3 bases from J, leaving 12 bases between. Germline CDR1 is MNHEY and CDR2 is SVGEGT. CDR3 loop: CASSYSYIGGYEQYF. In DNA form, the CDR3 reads TGTGCCAGCAGTTACTCGTACATCGGGGGCTACGAGCAGTACTTC.

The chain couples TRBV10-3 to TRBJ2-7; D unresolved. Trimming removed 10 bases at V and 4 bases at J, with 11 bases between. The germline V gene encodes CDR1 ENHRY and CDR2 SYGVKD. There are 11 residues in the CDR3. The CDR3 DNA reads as TGTGCCACCAGAAATTTATACGAGCAGTACTTC. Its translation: CATRNLYEQYF.

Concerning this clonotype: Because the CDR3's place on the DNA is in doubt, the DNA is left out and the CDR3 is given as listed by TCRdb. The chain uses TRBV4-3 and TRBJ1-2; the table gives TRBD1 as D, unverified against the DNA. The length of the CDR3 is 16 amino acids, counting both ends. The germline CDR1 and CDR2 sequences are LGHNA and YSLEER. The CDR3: CASSQVGTGAYYGDTF.

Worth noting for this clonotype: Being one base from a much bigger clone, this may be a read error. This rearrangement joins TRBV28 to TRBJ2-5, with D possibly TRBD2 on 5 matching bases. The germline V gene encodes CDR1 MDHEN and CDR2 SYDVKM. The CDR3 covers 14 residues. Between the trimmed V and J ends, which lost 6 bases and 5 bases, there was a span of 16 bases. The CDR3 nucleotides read TGTGCCAGCAGGGGTGCTAGCAGGACTGAGACCCAGTACTTC. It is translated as CASRGASRTETQYF. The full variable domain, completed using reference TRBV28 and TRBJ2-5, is DVKVTQSSRYLVKRTGEKVFLECVQDMDHENMFWYRQDPGLGLRLIYFSYDVKMKEKGDIPEGYSVSREKKERFSLILESASTNQTSMYLCASRGASRTETQYFGPGTRLLVL.

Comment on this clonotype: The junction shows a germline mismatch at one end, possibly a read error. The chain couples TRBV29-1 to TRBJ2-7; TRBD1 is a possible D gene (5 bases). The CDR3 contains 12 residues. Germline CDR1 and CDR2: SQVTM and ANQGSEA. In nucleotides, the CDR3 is TGCAGCGTTGCAGACAGTCCTTACGAGCAGAACTTC. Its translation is CSVADSPYEQNF.

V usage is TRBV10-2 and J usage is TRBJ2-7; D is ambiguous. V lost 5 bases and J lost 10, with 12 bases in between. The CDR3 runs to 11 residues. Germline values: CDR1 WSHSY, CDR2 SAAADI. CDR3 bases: TGCGCCAGCAGTCCCACTCTTGAACAGTACTTC. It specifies CASSPTLEQYF.

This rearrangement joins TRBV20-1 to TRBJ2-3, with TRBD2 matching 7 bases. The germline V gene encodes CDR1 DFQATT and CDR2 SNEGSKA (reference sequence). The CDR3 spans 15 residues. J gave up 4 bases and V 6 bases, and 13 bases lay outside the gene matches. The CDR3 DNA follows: TGCAGTGCCGTCCAAACCGGGACTAACTCAGATACGCAGTATTTT. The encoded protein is CSAVQTGTNSDTQYF.

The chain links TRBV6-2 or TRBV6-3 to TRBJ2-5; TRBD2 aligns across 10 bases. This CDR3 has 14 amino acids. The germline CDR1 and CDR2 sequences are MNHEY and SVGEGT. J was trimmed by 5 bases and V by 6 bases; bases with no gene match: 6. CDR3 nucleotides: TGTGCCAGCAGCCCTACTAGCGGGAAGGAGACCCAGTACTTC. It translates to CASSPTSGKETQYF.

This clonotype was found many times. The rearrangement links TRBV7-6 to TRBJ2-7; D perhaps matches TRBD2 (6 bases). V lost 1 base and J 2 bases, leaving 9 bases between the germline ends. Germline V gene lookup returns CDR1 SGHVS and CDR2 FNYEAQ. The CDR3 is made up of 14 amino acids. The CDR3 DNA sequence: TGTGCCAGCAGCTTAGGCGGGACTGCCTACGAGCAGTACTTC. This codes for CASSLGGTAYEQYF.

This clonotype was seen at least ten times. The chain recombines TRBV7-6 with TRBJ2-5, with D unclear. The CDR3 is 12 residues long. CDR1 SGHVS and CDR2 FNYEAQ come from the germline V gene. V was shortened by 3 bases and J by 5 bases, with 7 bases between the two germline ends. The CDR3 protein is CASSFATETQYF. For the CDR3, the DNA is TGTGCCAGCAGCTTTGCCACGGAGACCCAGTACTTC. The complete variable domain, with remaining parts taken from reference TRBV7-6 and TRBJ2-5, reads GAGVSQSPRYKVTKRGQDVALRCDPISGHVSLYWYRQALGQGPEFLTYFNYEAQQDKSGLPNDRFSAERPEGSISTLTIQRTEQRDSAMYRCASSFATETQYFGPGTRLLVL.

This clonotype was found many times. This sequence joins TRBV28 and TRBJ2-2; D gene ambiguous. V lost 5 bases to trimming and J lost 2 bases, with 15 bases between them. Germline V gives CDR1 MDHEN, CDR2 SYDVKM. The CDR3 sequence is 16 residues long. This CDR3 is CASSPPPLGNTGELFF. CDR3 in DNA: TGTGCCAGCAGTCCCCCGCCCCTAGGAAACACCGGGGAGCTGTTTTTT.

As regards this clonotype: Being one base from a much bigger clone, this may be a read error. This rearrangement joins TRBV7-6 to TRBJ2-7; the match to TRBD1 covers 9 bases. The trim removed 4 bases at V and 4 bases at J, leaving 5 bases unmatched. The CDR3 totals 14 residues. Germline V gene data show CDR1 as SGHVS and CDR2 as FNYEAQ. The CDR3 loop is CASSWSGTGYEQYF. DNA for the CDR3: TGTGCCAGCAGCTGGTCCGGGACAGGGTACGAGCAGTACTTC.

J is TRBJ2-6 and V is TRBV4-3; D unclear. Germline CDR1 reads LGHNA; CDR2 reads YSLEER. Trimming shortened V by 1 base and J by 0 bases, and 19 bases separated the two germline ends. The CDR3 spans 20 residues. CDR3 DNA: TGCGCCAGCAGCCAAGCAACGGCAGCACATTACTCCTCTGGGGCCAACGTCCTGACTTTC. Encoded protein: CASSQATAAHYSSGANVLTF.

CDR3: CASSWTGGTDTQYF. As DNA, the CDR3 is TGTGCCAGCAGCTGGACAGGGGGCACAGATACGCAGTATTTT. The V call is TRBV7-3, the J call TRBJ2-3, with TRBD1 matching 9 bases. V lost 4 bases and J lost 1; bases outside the gene matches: 0. The V gene's germline CDR1 is SGHTA and CDR2 FQGTGA. CDR3 length: 14 amino acids.

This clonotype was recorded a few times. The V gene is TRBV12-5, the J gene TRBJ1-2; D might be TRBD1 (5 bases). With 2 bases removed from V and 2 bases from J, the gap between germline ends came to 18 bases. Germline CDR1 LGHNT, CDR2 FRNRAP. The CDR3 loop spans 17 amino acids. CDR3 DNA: TGTGCTAGTGGTTTGACCCTAGATGTGGGGCCCAACTATGGCTACACCTTC. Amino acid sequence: CASGLTLDVGPNYGYTF.

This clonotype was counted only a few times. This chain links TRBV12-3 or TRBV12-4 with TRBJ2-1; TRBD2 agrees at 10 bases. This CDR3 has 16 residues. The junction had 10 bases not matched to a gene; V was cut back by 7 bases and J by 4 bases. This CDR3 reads CASTTGLAENYNEQFF. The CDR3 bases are TGTGCCAGCACCACAGGACTAGCGGAGAATTACAATGAGCAGTTCTTC.

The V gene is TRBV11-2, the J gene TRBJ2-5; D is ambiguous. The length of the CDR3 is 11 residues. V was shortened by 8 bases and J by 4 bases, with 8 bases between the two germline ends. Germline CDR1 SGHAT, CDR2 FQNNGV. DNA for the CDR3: TGTGCCAGCTATTGGGGAGAGACCCAGTACTTC. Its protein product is CASYWGETQYF.